The next 16 T cell receptor beta chains were all read from a single sample in a study of cytomegalovirus exposure and HLA in healthy donors. Profiled with immunoSEQ multiplex PCR; TCRdb holds only in-frame clones, not every one. The sample lists 300,000 to 400,000 clones, 86% occurring once. Sequencing was performed on PBMCs. The receptor set was obtained from a young woman in good health and CMV-seronegative.

J is TRBJ1-3 and V is TRBV9; the D gene is possibly TRBD1 (6 bases). CDR3 length: 17 residues. Trimming took off 0 bases at V and 4 bases at J, with 17 bases between the two ends. Germline CDR1 and CDR2: SGDLS and YYNGEE. Here the CDR3 DNA reads TGTGCCAGCAGCGTAGCTCCCACAGGGTTTCGAGGAAACACCATATATTTT. This gives the protein CASSVAPTGFRGNTIYF.

This chain links TRBV5-1 with TRBJ1-2; 7 bases agree with TRBD1. V gave up 1 base and J gave up 3 bases; unmatched junction bases: 12. This CDR3 contains 17 residues. Germline-derived CDR1 and CDR2 are SGHRS and YFSETQ. Here the CDR3 reads CASSLSGRGSTDYGYTF. Here the CDR3 DNA reads TGCGCCAGCAGCTTGAGTGGCAGGGGGTCTACCGACTATGGCTACACCTTC.

Comment on this clone: Other DNA sequences in this sample translate to the same CDR3. This chain links TRBV28 with TRBJ1-2, with 9 bases that match TRBD1. The CDR3 covers 15 residues. The germline V gene encodes CDR1 MDHEN and CDR2 SYDVKM. The V and J ends lost 3 bases and 1 base, in that order; junction bases with no gene match: 3. Written as DNA, the CDR3 is TGTGCCAGCAGTTTGCCGGGACAGGGTAACTATGGCTACACCTTC. As protein: CASSLPGQGNYGYTF.

The rearrangement joins TRBV11-2 to TRBJ1-5, with 7 positions matching TRBD1. The CDR3 loop spans 15 amino acids. With V trimmed by 6 bases and J by 7 bases, 12 bases remained unmatched. Germline V lookup: CDR1 SGHAT, CDR2 FQNNGV. For the CDR3, the DNA is TGTGCCAGCAGACCATTGACAGGGACGGGGCAGCCCCAGCATTTT. The encoded protein is CASRPLTGTGQPQHF.

This sequence joins TRBV5-4 and TRBJ1-4, with D perhaps matching TRBD1 (6 bases). CDR1 and CDR2 from the germline V gene are SGHNT and YYREEE (reference sequence). The CDR3 loop spans 15 amino acids. V was clipped by 2 bases and J by 7 bases, with 15 bases between them. Here the CDR3 DNA reads TGTGCCAGCAGCTTTGGGGCGGCAGGGGTTGAAAAACTGTTTTTT. Translating it yields CASSFGAAGVEKLFF.

The rearrangement uses TRBV7-2 and TRBJ2-1; 10 positions match TRBD2. Losses at the gene ends were 1 base for V and 5 bases for J; bases not matched to a gene: 5. This CDR3 contains 16 residues. The germline CDR1 and CDR2 sequences are SGHTA and FQGNSA. In DNA form, the CDR3 reads TGTGCCAGCAGCTTAGGAGGACTAGCGGCAGACAATGAGCAGTTCTTC. This gives the protein CASSLGGLAADNEQFF.

V is TRBV5-1 and J is TRBJ1-2, with D unresolved. There are 13 residues in the CDR3. The V gene's germline CDR1 is SGHRS and CDR2 YFSETQ. Trimming removed 4 bases from V and 3 bases from J, with 10 bases in between. The CDR3 nucleotides are TGCGCCAGCAGCACGACCGGGGACTATGGCTACACCTTC. This sequence encodes CASSTTGDYGYTF. Using reference TRBV5-1 and TRBJ1-2 for the parts outside the CDR3, the full variable domain is KAGVTQTPRYLIKTRGQQVTLSCSPISGHRSVSWYQQTPGQGLQFLFEYFSETQRNKGNFPGRFSGRQFSNSRSEMNVSTLELGDSALYLCASSTTGDYGYTFGSGTRLTVV.

This clone was seen a single time. V is TRBV29-1 and J is TRBJ2-5, with a tentative D call TRBD1 (6 bases). CDR3 size: 15 residues. The V and J ends lost 0 bases and 2 bases respectively, with 13 bases between them. Germline loops: CDR1 SQVTM, CDR2 ANQGSEA. The CDR3 DNA reads as TGCAGCGTTGAAGATAGGGACAACCGTCAAGAGACCCAGTACTTC. Its translation is CSVEDRDNRQETQYF.

The V call is TRBV4-1, the J call TRBJ1-2, with D unresolved. CDR1 is MGHRA, CDR2 YSYEKL, per germline. This CDR3 has 15 residues. Trimming removed 1 base at V and 7 bases at J, with 16 bases between. The CDR3 loop is CASSQVASEESGYTF. The CDR3 nucleotides read TGCGCCAGCAGCCAAGTTGCGTCCGAGGAGAGTGGCTACACCTTC.

This chain links TRBV23-1 with TRBJ1-1; D is unresolved. TRBV23-1 is labeled an ORF, and its function is uncertain. The CDR3 has 12 amino acids. The V end lost 2 bases, the J end lost 5 bases, and 6 bases lay between the germline ends. CDR3 residues: CASSQRETEAFF. CDR3 DNA: TGCGCCAGCAGTCAAAGAGAGACTGAAGCTTTCTTT.

The chain carries TRBV6-5 and TRBJ2-1; TRBD2 agrees at 7 bases. The V gene end was trimmed by 6 bases and the J gene end by 4 bases; junction bases not matched to a gene: 9. This CDR3 has 15 amino acids. Germline V gene sequence: CDR1 MNHEY, CDR2 SVGAGI. In nucleotides, the CDR3 is TGTGCCAGCAGCCCATGGGGGGGAGAATACAATGAGCAGTTCTTC. Translating gives CASSPWGGEYNEQFF.

V and J are TRBV4-1 and TRBJ2-3; 8 bases map to TRBD2. The CDR3 is 18 amino acids. V dropped 3 bases and J dropped 0; count of bases not matched to a gene: 11. Germline-derived CDR1 and CDR2 are MGHRA and YSYEKL. The CDR3, as DNA: TGCGCCAGCAGCCAGCATATCCGGACTAGCAGTAGCACAGATACGCAGTATTTT. This gives the protein CASSQHIRTSSSTDTQYF.

The chain uses TRBV7-8 and TRBJ1-1; the match to TRBD1 covers 7 bases. The CDR3 covers 15 residues. In germline, CDR1 is SGHVS, CDR2 FQNEAQ. J lost 1 base, V lost 4 bases, and 6 bases had no gene match. CDR3: CASSYLGQPNTEAFF. CDR3 DNA: TGTGCCAGCAGCTACCTGGGACAGCCGAACACTGAAGCTTTCTTT.

This clone was counted once. V gene TRBV6-5 combines with J gene TRBJ2-7; D gene uncertain. Germline lookup yields CDR1 MNHEY and CDR2 SVGAGI. This CDR3 is 14 amino acids long. V shed 2 bases and J shed 2 bases, with 10 bases lying between them. In DNA, the CDR3 is TGTGCCAGCAGTTACGGAGTAGCAACCTACGAGCAGTACTTC. It specifies CASSYGVATYEQYF.

This chain connects TRBV7-9 to TRBJ1-3; the D gene is possibly TRBD1 (5 bases). The CDR3 has 13 amino acids. V was pared by 2 bases and J by 9 bases, with 11 bases between. Germline CDR1 and CDR2: SEHNR and FQNEAQ (reference sequence). This CDR3 reads CASSLQTDLTIYF. The CDR3 region has the DNA TGTGCCAGCAGCTTACAGACAGACCTCACCATATATTTT.

The chain couples TRBV6-6 to TRBJ2-1; D call uncertain. Germline V gives CDR1 MNHNY, CDR2 SVGAGI (reference sequence). Trimming cost V 0 bases and J 9 bases, with 6 bases left between them. This CDR3 is built from 12 residues. CDR3 loop: CASSYSGVEQFF. In nucleotides, the CDR3 is TGTGCCAGCAGTTACTCGGGCGTTGAGCAGTTCTTC.